This T cell receptor beta chain was found in a study of CD8 T cells in ankylosing spondylitis. About this clonotype: Its antigen is unidentified.

It was by quantitative 5'-RACE with molecular barcodes that TCR beta libraries were made. TCRdb re-called the 5' RACE reads with MiXCR, one entry per CDR3 protein. The sample yields 500,000 to 550,000 distinct CDR3 sequences, roughly 12% seen once. Study-wide results and limits: Some motif variants had been reported before (in reactive arthritis synovial fluid and blood). Disease-linked clones bore a CD8+ phenotype, appearing relatively rarely in peripheral blood. A TCR beta motif made of several highly homologous variants seemed typical of ankylosing spondylitis blood.

This CDR3 contains 12 residues. Trimming took off 6 bases at V and 11 bases at J, with 16 bases between the two ends. The origin of this receptor is a male donor with ankylosing spondylitis. V usage is TRBV12-3 or TRBV12-4 and J usage is TRBJ1-1; perhaps TRBD1 as D (5 bases). The sequencing sample was made of blood, either unsorted or a sorted T cell fraction (not recorded which). CDR3 residues: CASSLSGGGAFF. The CDR3 bases are TGTGCCAGCAGCCTTTCGGGGGGAGGGGCTTTCTTT.